Shown below are 14 T cell receptor beta chains from a single sample sequenced in a study of control samples from healthy donors and cancer patients. Profiling relied on immunoSEQ multiplex PCR, and the TCRdb table lists in-frame clones only, not all of them. The sample has around 150,000 clones, about 95% seen once. The sequenced material came from PBMCs. These receptors originate from a man aged 60 to 75 with colorectal cancer.

This chain joins TRBV24-1 and TRBJ2-7; 9 bases map to TRBD1. The CDR3 extends over 15 amino acids. The V and J ends lost 5 bases and 5 bases, in that order; junction bases with no gene match: 9. Germline V CDR1 and CDR2: KGHDR, SFDVKD. CDR3 protein: CATSATTGGGDEQYF. DNA of the CDR3: TGTGCCACCAGTGCCACTACAGGGGGCGGGGACGAGCAGTACTTC.

This chain joins TRBV6-1 and TRBJ1-2, with D unclear. Germline CDR1 is MNHNS and CDR2 is SASEGT. Trimming removed 0 bases from V and 5 bases from J, with 13 bases in between. This CDR3 is built from 15 residues. Here the CDR3 DNA reads TGTGCCAGCAGTGAAGCGCTTCGGGCGGTATATGGCTACACCTTC. Translating gives CASSEALRAVYGYTF.

In its sample, this clone was seen once. The chain joins TRBV18 to TRBJ2-1; TRBD1 agrees at 7 bases. Germline CDR1 is KGHSH and CDR2 is LQKENI. V gave up 0 bases and J gave up 1 base; unmatched junction bases: 0. The CDR3 length is 15 residues. CDR3: CASSPPQGSYNEQFF. The CDR3 DNA is TGTGCCAGCTCACCACCACAGGGGTCCTACAATGAGCAGTTCTTC. The full variable domain, with the rest looked up from reference TRBV18 and TRBJ2-1, is NAGVMQNPRHLVRRRGQEARLRCSPMKGHSHVYWYRQLPEEGLKFMVYLQKENIIDESGMPKERFSAEFPKEGPSILRIQQVVRGDSAAYFCASSPPQGSYNEQFFGPGTRLTVL.

J is TRBJ1-4 and V is TRBV19, with 10 bases identical to TRBD1. Trimming cost V 5 bases and J 7 bases; bases outside gene matches: 4. The CDR3 is made up of 14 amino acids. CDR1 is LNHDA, CDR2 SQIVND, per germline (reference sequence). This chain's CDR3 is CASSVTGGREKLFF. The CDR3 region has the DNA TGTGCCAGTAGTGTGACAGGGGGCCGTGAAAAACTGTTTTTT. Combining the CDR3 with reference TRBV19 and TRBJ1-4 gives the whole variable domain DGGITQSPKYLFRKEGQNVTLSCEQNLNHDAMYWYRQDPGQGLRLIYYSQIVNDFQKGDIAEGYSVSREKKESFPLTVTSAQKNPTAFYLCASSVTGGREKLFFGSGTQLSVL.

V is TRBV18 and J is TRBJ1-2, with 7 positions matching TRBD1. The germline CDR1 and CDR2 sequences are KGHSH and LQKENI. The junction had 12 bases not matched to a gene; V was cut back by 4 bases and J by 1 base. The CDR3 sequence is 17 residues long. CDR3 sequence: CASSLRQGPTLNYGYTF. The DNA for the CDR3 is TGTGCCAGCTCACTTAGACAGGGACCGACCCTTAACTATGGCTACACCTTC. Full variable domain (rest looked up from reference TRBV18 and TRBJ1-2): NAGVMQNPRHLVRRRGQEARLRCSPMKGHSHVYWYRQLPEEGLKFMVYLQKENIIDESGMPKERFSAEFPKEGPSILRIQQVVRGDSAAYFCASSLRQGPTLNYGYTFGSGTRLTVV.

The chain links TRBV11-3 to TRBJ2-2; D uncertain. The CDR3 has 15 residues. Germline loops: CDR1 SGHNT, CDR2 YENEEA. V dropped 3 bases and J dropped 2 bases, with 10 bases sitting between them. CDR3 nucleotide sequence: TGTGCCAGCAGCTTCGCGGCGGCTAACACCGGGGAGCTGTTTTTT. It yields the protein CASSFAAANTGELFF.

The chain is built from TRBV24-1 and TRBJ2-3, with D unresolved. Germline values: CDR1 KGHDR, CDR2 SFDVKD. There are 14 residues in the CDR3. Between the trimmed V and J ends, which lost 1 base and 1 base, there was a span of 5 bases. CDR3 coding DNA: TGTGCCACCAGTGATTTAAGAGGCACAGATACGCAGTATTTT. This gives the protein CATSDLRGTDTQYF.

The sample holds one count of this clone. The genes are TRBV5-1 and TRBJ2-3; D uncertain. The CDR3 consists of 13 residues. The germline V and J ends were trimmed by 3 bases and 6 bases, with 11 bases remaining between them. Germline V gene lookup returns CDR1 SGHRS and CDR2 YFSETQ. Here the CDR3 reads CASSSTIPDTQYF. DNA for the CDR3: TGCGCCAGCAGCTCCACCATTCCGGATACGCAGTATTTT.

V gene TRBV19 combines with J gene TRBJ2-2; D gene ambiguous. The germline V gene has CDR1 LNHDA and CDR2 SQIVND (reference sequence). There are 15 residues in the CDR3. Trimming removed 3 bases at V and 0 bases at J, with 8 bases between. In nucleotides, the CDR3 is TGTGCCAGTAGTATCCTCGCCGCGAACACCGGGGAGCTGTTTTTT. Encoded protein: CASSILAANTGELFF.

The V gene is TRBV7-6, the J gene TRBJ1-1; TRBD1 might be the D (5 bases). The CDR3 has 16 amino acids. V lost 2 bases and J lost 3, with 16 bases in between. Per the germline V gene, CDR1 is SGHVS and CDR2 is FNYEAQ. CDR3 sequence (DNA): TGTGCCAGCAGCTTAAACCCCAGGGTTCAGTACACTGAAGCTTTCTTT. Translated: CASSLNPRVQYTEAFF.

The genes are TRBV5-1 and TRBJ1-1; 9 nucleotides align to TRBD1. CDR1 is SGHRS and CDR2 is YFSETQ in the germline V gene. There are 15 residues in the CDR3. V lost 8 bases and J lost 0; bases outside the gene matches: 8. CDR3 DNA sequence: TGCGCCAGTGCTCGGGACAGGGAAATGAACACTGAAGCTTTCTTT. Residues: CASARDREMNTEAFF.

This clone was picked up one time. This rearrangement joins TRBV27 to TRBJ2-7; 7 bases align to TRBD1. Germline values: CDR1 MNHEY, CDR2 SMNVEV (reference sequence). J gave up 3 bases and V 4 bases, and 6 bases lay outside the gene matches. The CDR3 is 14 amino acids. The CDR3 reads CASSSSGQSYEQYF. CDR3 bases: TGTGCCAGCAGTTCGTCGGGACAGAGCTACGAGCAGTACTTC.

This sequence joins TRBV19 and TRBJ2-1; no clear D gene. This CDR3 has 12 residues. CDR1 is LNHDA and CDR2 is SQIVND in the germline V gene (reference sequence). Trimming shortened V by 3 bases and J by 8 bases, and 8 bases separated the two germline ends. DNA of the CDR3: TGTGCCAGTAGTATGGGTCGCGATGAGCAGTTCTTC. Translating gives CASSMGRDEQFF.

A note on this clone: The germline gene is not matched at one end of the junction; a read error may be the cause. The V gene is TRBV19, the J gene TRBJ2-7, with a weak D call TRBD1 (5 bases). Germline V lookup: CDR1 LNHDA, CDR2 SQIVND (reference sequence). The CDR3 length is 12 residues. CDR3 protein: CASSVDSYEQYF. The CDR3, as DNA: TGTGCCAGTAGTGTAGACAGCTACGAGCAGTACTTC. Full variable domain (remainder filled in from reference TRBV19 and TRBJ2-7): DGGITQSPKYLFRKEGQNVTLSCEQNLNHDAMYWYRQDPGQGLRLIYYSQIVNDFQKGDIAEGYSVSREKKESFPLTVTSAQKNPTAFYLCASSVDSYEQYFGPGTRLTVT.